The 27 T cell receptor beta chains below were found in one sample sequenced in a study of T cell repertoires in cytomegalovirus infection. A single record per CDR3 protein comes from TCRdb applying MiXCR to the reads. In the table there are about 300,000 distinct CDR3 sequences, about 9.2% of which are singletons. The specimen was PBMCs. The receptors come from a human donor in good health (CMV status not recorded). Some clones in this sample may be carry-over from other donors' samples.

This clonotype was seen at least ten times. J is TRBJ2-1 and V is TRBV7-2; no firm D call. The CDR3 runs to 14 residues. From germline, CDR1 is SGHTA and CDR2 FQGNSA. V gave up 4 bases and J gave up 0 bases, with 7 bases separating them. As DNA, the CDR3 is TGTGCCAGCAGCTCGTACGGCTCCTACAATGAGCAGTTCTTC. It is translated as CASSSYGSYNEQFF.

This clonotype was seen ten or more times. The chain combines TRBV19 with TRBJ2-1, with D maybe TRBD1 (5 bases). Germline CDR1 LNHDA, CDR2 SQIVND (reference sequence). CDR3 length equals 13 residues. Between the trimmed V and J ends, which lost 6 bases and 6 bases, there was a span of 12 bases. Here the CDR3 reads CASSRGQGNEQFF. CDR3 sequence (DNA): TGTGCCAGTAGCCGCGGACAAGGCAATGAGCAGTTCTTC.

This rearrangement joins TRBV12-3 or TRBV12-4 to TRBJ1-5, with D perhaps matching TRBD1 (5 bases). The CDR3 covers 14 residues. V gave up 8 bases and J gave up 7 bases, with 18 bases separating them. CDR3 loop: CASRESGVGQPQHF. DNA for the CDR3: TGTGCCAGCCGTGAATCGGGGGTGGGGCAGCCCCAGCATTTT.

This clonotype was seen repeatedly, ten times or more. The gene calls are TRBV10-3 and TRBJ1-2; D is unclear. This CDR3 has 14 amino acids. Germline V gene data show CDR1 as ENHRY and CDR2 as SYGVKD. The V and J ends lost 5 bases and 1 base respectively, with 11 bases between them. CDR3 DNA sequence: TGTGCCATCAGTCAGGACCTATATAACTATGGCTACACCTTC. Protein product: CAISQDLYNYGYTF.

This clonotype appeared many times. The chain recombines TRBV7-9 with TRBJ1-5, with D perhaps TRBD1 (5 bases). Trimming pared 5 bases from V and 6 bases from J, leaving 14 bases between. The germline gives CDR1 SEHNR, CDR2 FQNEAQ (reference sequence). This CDR3 is built from 14 residues. CDR3 DNA sequence: TGTGCCAGCAGCCAATTGGGGCAAGGTCAGCCCCAGCATTTT. Its protein is CASSQLGQGQPQHF.

The sample holds many counts of this clonotype. The CDR3 reads CASSLGTGGNYGYTF. For the CDR3, the DNA is TGTGCCAGCAGCTTAGGGACAGGGGGCAACTATGGCTACACCTTC. The rearrangement joins TRBV7-2 to TRBJ1-2; 11 positions agree with TRBD1. The CDR3 has 15 residues. Germline V lookup: CDR1 SGHTA, CDR2 FQGNSA. With V trimmed by 1 base and J by 2 bases, 0 bases remained unmatched.

In its sample, this clonotype was seen many times. This chain joins TRBV6-1 and TRBJ1-2; no definite D call. The CDR3 length is 15 residues. The germline CDR1 and CDR2 sequences are MNHNS and SASEGT. V was pared by 5 bases and J by 2 bases, with 15 bases between. In DNA form, the CDR3 reads TGTGCCAGCAGTCGGGATGTGAGGGAGAACTATGGCTACACCTTC. Translation: CASSRDVRENYGYTF.

This clonotype has at least ten counts. The chain employs TRBV7-9 and TRBJ1-5; D ambiguous. The germline V and J ends were trimmed by 2 bases and 6 bases, with 8 bases remaining between them. Germline loops: CDR1 SEHNR, CDR2 FQNEAQ (reference sequence). The CDR3 length is 13 residues. CDR3: CASSLLDAQPQHF. The CDR3, as DNA: TGTGCCAGCAGCTTATTGGATGCTCAGCCCCAGCATTTT.

The table lists this clonotype with many counts. The chain carries TRBV4-1 and TRBJ2-7; 10 bases align to TRBD1. The CDR3 has 17 amino acids. Germline-derived CDR1 and CDR2 are MGHRA and YSYEKL. V shed 3 bases and J 4 bases; nucleotides not matched to a gene: 12. CDR3 loop: CASSHHPPGQGLYEQYF. For the CDR3, the DNA is TGCGCCAGCAGCCATCACCCTCCGGGACAGGGGTTATACGAGCAGTACTTC.

This clonotype was seen repeatedly, ten times or more. V usage is TRBV10-3 and J usage is TRBJ2-3; D unclear. The germline CDR1 and CDR2 sequences are ENHRY and SYGVKD. Trimming took 4 bases from V and 2 from J, leaving 13 bases between them. The CDR3 is 15 residues long. For the CDR3, the DNA is TGTGCCATCAGTGTTTCATGGGCGCCCACAGATACGCAGTATTTT. Amino acids: CAISVSWAPTDTQYF.

This clonotype was picked up a small number of times. V is TRBV12-5 and J is TRBJ2-5; D remains ambiguous. The germline V gene has CDR1 LGHNT and CDR2 FRNRAP. The CDR3 is 16 amino acids. V was pared by 4 bases and J by 4 bases, with 19 bases between. The DNA of the CDR3 is TGTGCTAGTGGTTCCATGTTGACCCCTGGGCCAGAGACCCAGTACTTC. Its protein is CASGSMLTPGPETQYF.

Only a few counts were recorded for this clonotype. The V call is TRBV2, the J call TRBJ2-2; 9 bases are shared with TRBD1. Per the germline V gene, CDR1 is SNHLY and CDR2 is FYNNEI. The CDR3 is 13 amino acids. The trim removed 8 bases at V and 7 bases at J, leaving 5 bases unmatched. The CDR3 region is CASGDRENGELFF. The CDR3 DNA is TGTGCCAGCGGGGACAGGGAAAACGGGGAGCTGTTTTTT.

This clonotype occurred many times. V is TRBV9 and J is TRBJ2-5; D unclear. V was pared by 2 bases and J by 5 bases, with 10 bases between. The CDR3 has 13 residues. CDR1 SGDLS and CDR2 YYNGEE come from the germline V gene. The CDR3 DNA follows: TGTGCCAGCAGCGTCGACCCTAGGGAGACCCAGTACTTC. Translating gives CASSVDPRETQYF.

Ten or more counts support this clonotype. The rearrangement links TRBV28 to TRBJ2-5; TRBD2 agrees at 11 bases. The CDR3 covers 16 residues. V gave up 2 bases and J gave up 5 bases; unmatched junction bases: 7. CDR1 and CDR2 from the germline V gene are MDHEN and SYDVKM. The CDR3: CASSLPIAGGPETQYF. CDR3 nucleotides: TGTGCCAGCAGTTTACCCATAGCGGGGGGGCCGGAGACCCAGTACTTC.

This clonotype has a count of ten or more. V usage is TRBV27 and J usage is TRBJ2-7; D call uncertain. Germline loops: CDR1 MNHEY, CDR2 SMNVEV (reference sequence). The CDR3 runs to 10 residues. V was shortened by 7 bases and J by 4 bases, with 5 bases between the two germline ends. The CDR3: CASTTYEQYF. The CDR3 region has the DNA TGTGCCAGCACTACATACGAGCAGTACTTC.

Many counts were recorded for this clonotype. This chain uses TRBV7-2 with TRBJ2-3; 11 bases agree with TRBD1. The junction had 9 bases not matched to a gene; V was cut back by 5 bases and J by 5 bases. CDR1 is SGHTA, CDR2 FQGNSA, per germline. CDR3 size: 16 residues. CDR3 nucleotides: TGTGCCAGCAGCCCCCGTCCCGGGACAGGGGGAGATACGCAGTATTTT. Protein product: CASSPRPGTGGDTQYF.

This clonotype was seen at least ten times. The chain has TRBV29-1 and TRBJ1-1, with D possibly TRBD1 on 5 matching bases. The germline CDR1 and CDR2 sequences are SQVTM and ANQGSEA. The CDR3 runs 16 residues. V was cut by 6 bases and J by 3 bases, with 23 bases left in between. Written as DNA, the CDR3 is TGCAGCGTGGATGACCGGTCAACGGGACGAGACACTGAAGCTTTCTTT. Protein sequence: CSVDDRSTGRDTEAFF.

At least ten counts were recorded for this clonotype. The gene calls are TRBV7-2 and TRBJ1-2; the D is unclear. The germline V gene has CDR1 SGHTA and CDR2 FQGNSA. V was cut by 5 bases and J by 4 bases, with 8 bases left in between. This CDR3 region has 12 residues. CDR3 nucleotides: TGTGCCAGCAGCCCCTCGCTCTATGGCTACACCTTC. This translates into CASSPSLYGYTF.

This clonotype was counted ten times or more. The CDR3 nucleotides read TGTGCCAGCAGCTGGGGACAGTCTATTTACACTGAAGCTTTCTTT. Its translation: CASSWGQSIYTEAFF. The chain carries TRBV5-6 and TRBJ1-1; 7 bases line up with TRBD1. There are 15 residues in the CDR3. After removal of 3 bases from V and 3 bases from J, the junction contained 8 bases not matched to a gene. Germline loops: CDR1 SGHDT, CDR2 YYEEEE.

The chain employs TRBV28 and TRBJ2-2; D not certain. Looked up from germline, CDR1 is MDHEN and CDR2 is SYDVKM. The CDR3 totals 15 residues. V was shortened by 6 bases and J by 6 bases, with 17 bases between the two germline ends. The CDR3 protein is CASSPALVMAGELFF. The DNA for the CDR3 is TGTGCCAGCAGCCCGGCTTTAGTTATGGCCGGGGAGCTGTTTTTT.

There are many counts of this clonotype. The chain's CDR3 is CASSLGVGALNQPQHF. The CDR3 DNA reads as TGTGCCAGCAGCTTGGGCGTGGGGGCCCTCAATCAGCCCCAGCATTTT. The rearrangement links TRBV5-5 to TRBJ1-5; D perhaps matches TRBD1 (6 bases). V was pared by 0 bases and J by 3 bases, with 13 bases between. There are 16 residues in the CDR3. Germline assignment: CDR1 SGHKS and CDR2 YYEKEE (reference sequence).

This clonotype came up many times. The chain employs TRBV5-1 and TRBJ2-5, with D possibly being TRBD1 (6 bases). Trimming stripped 1 base from V and 3 bases from J, with 25 bases between. Germline CDR1 is SGHRS and CDR2 is YFSETQ. The CDR3 consists of 19 residues. CDR3 sequence: CASSLNPNRDHYQKETQYF. CDR3 nucleotides: TGCGCCAGCAGCTTGAATCCCAACAGGGACCATTATCAAAAAGAGACCCAGTACTTC.

The gene calls are TRBV20-1 and TRBJ1-4; TRBD1 matches 9 bases. The germline V gene encodes CDR1 DFQATT and CDR2 SNEGSKA (reference sequence). J lost 5 bases, V lost 5 bases, and 9 bases had no gene match. This CDR3 has 15 amino acids. This CDR3 reads CSASNPGQGNEKLFF. Here the CDR3 DNA reads TGCAGTGCTTCCAACCCGGGACAGGGAAATGAAAAACTGTTTTTT.

The rearrangement links TRBV28 to TRBJ1-4; TRBD1 matches at 7 bases. Germline V gene data show CDR1 as MDHEN and CDR2 as SYDVKM. This CDR3 comprises 13 residues. Trimming at V came to 6 bases and at J to 7 bases, leaving 5 bases not matched to a gene. The CDR3 DNA reads TGTGCCAGCAGCTCGACAGGGTTTGAAAAACTGTTTTTT. Translation gives CASSSTGFEKLFF.

This chain connects TRBV20-1 to TRBJ1-6; TRBD1 is a possible D gene (5 bases). Between the trimmed V and J ends, which lost 1 base and 13 bases, there was a span of 17 bases. Germline V gene data show CDR1 as DFQATT and CDR2 as SNEGSKA (reference sequence). The length of the CDR3 is 14 residues. The CDR3 sequence is CSARVNGQGAPLHF. In DNA, the CDR3 is TGCAGTGCTAGAGTTAACGGACAAGGGGCTCCCCTCCACTTT.

Ten or more counts support this clonotype. This CDR3 reads CASSLTWRAGNTGELFF. The CDR3 region has the DNA TGTGCCAGCAGCTTAACTTGGCGGGCCGGTAACACCGGGGAGCTGTTTTTT. This sequence joins TRBV7-3 and TRBJ2-2, with a weak D call TRBD2 (5 bases). Germline V gives CDR1 SGHTA, CDR2 FQGTGA. V lost 0 bases and J 2 bases, leaving 13 bases between the germline ends. The CDR3 is made up of 17 amino acids.

The V gene is TRBV6-1, the J gene TRBJ2-5, with D perhaps TRBD1 (6 bases). The length of the CDR3 is 13 residues. CDR1 MNHNS and CDR2 SASEGT come from the germline V gene. Trimming pared 11 bases from V and 5 bases from J, leaving 18 bases between. CDR3 nucleotides: TGTGCCTCACAGGGTCACAGGTCTGAGACCCAGTACTTC. Residues: CASQGHRSETQYF.